Below are 31 T cell receptor beta chains sequenced from a single sample in a study of post-analysis software for immune sequencing data. Study findings and constraints: With TRBV5-6, TRBV5-1 and TRBV20-1 included, 4 or 5 TRBV segments were more frequent in patients than in controls.

Every TCR beta cDNA library bore unique molecular identifiers. TCRdb fed the PCR reads into MiXCR, producing one record per CDR3 protein. The data contain around 250,000 distinct CDR3 sequences, 36% of them singletons. No antigen has been assigned to these receptors. The sample taken for sequencing was blood. The receptor source for this set is a girl between 5 and 17 years old with multiple sclerosis.

The table lists this clonotype with many counts. V usage is TRBV10-3 and J usage is TRBJ1-1, with D perhaps TRBD1 (5 bases). Germline V gene sequence: CDR1 ENHRY, CDR2 SYGVKD. The CDR3 spans 12 residues. Trimming shortened V by 6 bases and J by 6 bases, and 11 bases separated the two germline ends. CDR3: CAIRGRGAEAFF. The CDR3 region has the DNA TGTGCCATCAGGGGACGCGGGGCTGAAGCTTTCTTT.

Points on this clonotype: A much larger clone differs by one base, so this may be a read error. The chain is built from TRBV2 and TRBJ2-1; a possible D gene is TRBD2 (6 bases). The CDR3 loop spans 13 amino acids. The V end lost 6 bases, the J end lost 10 bases, and 16 bases lay between the germline ends. Germline values: CDR1 SNHLY, CDR2 FYNNEI. CDR3 in DNA: TGTGCCAGCAGCGTCCAGGGAGGAGGGGAGCAGTTCTTC. It specifies CASSVQGGGEQFF.

Written as DNA, the CDR3 is TGTGCCAGCAGTACATGGGGGGCAGATACGCAGTATTTT. Translated, it gives CASSTWGADTQYF. This chain connects TRBV12-3 or TRBV12-4 to TRBJ2-3, with D perhaps matching TRBD2 (6 bases). The V and J ends lost 5 bases and 4 bases respectively, with 10 bases between them. The CDR3 sequence is 13 residues long.

As for this clonotype: A much larger clone lies a single base off, so this may be a read error. The chain combines TRBV5-6 with TRBJ1-2; the match to TRBD1 covers 7 bases. V shed 4 bases and J 8 bases; nucleotides not matched to a gene: 11. CDR3 length: 14 residues. Germline values: CDR1 SGHDT, CDR2 YYEEEE. The CDR3 coding sequence is TGTGCCAGCAGCGCAGGCAGGGGGATTGGGGGCTACACCTTC. Amino acid sequence: CASSAGRGIGGYTF.

The rearrangement links TRBV7-2 to TRBJ1-2; 9 nucleotides align to TRBD1. The CDR3 is 16 amino acids. CDR1 and CDR2 (germline): SGHTA, FQGNSA. Unmatched junction bases numbered 7, after V lost 5 bases and J lost 0 bases. The CDR3 nucleotides read TGTGCCAGCAGCATGGGGACAGGGACAGCTAACTATGGCTACACCTTC. Its translation: CASSMGTGTANYGYTF.

This clonotype has ten or more counts. Here the CDR3 reads CASSLALTGATDTQYF. In nucleotides, the CDR3 is TGCGCCAGCAGCTTGGCCCTGACAGGGGCGACAGATACGCAGTATTTT. This sequence joins TRBV5-1 and TRBJ2-3; 8 nucleotides match TRBD1. The length of the CDR3 is 16 residues. CDR1 is SGHRS and CDR2 is YFSETQ in the germline V gene. J lost 3 bases, V lost 0 bases, and 6 bases had no gene match.

This clonotype showed up many times. The rearrangement links TRBV20-1 to TRBJ1-1; tentatively, D is TRBD1 (6 bases). CDR1 is DFQATT, CDR2 SNEGSKA, per germline (reference sequence). Trimming left V 0 bases short and J 5 bases short, with 13 bases between. This CDR3 has 14 amino acids. The CDR3 loop is CSARDPGGRTEAFF. CDR3 DNA: TGCAGTGCTAGAGACCCGGGGGGCCGAACTGAAGCTTTCTTT.

This clonotype appeared many times. CDR3 sequence: CASSHTGDTEAFF. Here the CDR3 DNA reads TGCGCCAGCAGCCATACAGGGGACACTGAAGCTTTCTTT. The genes are TRBV4-1 and TRBJ1-1; TRBD1 aligns across 7 bases. With 3 bases clipped from V and 3 bases from J, the junction kept 1 base outside the gene matches. Germline V lookup: CDR1 MGHRA, CDR2 YSYEKL. The CDR3 covers 13 residues.

This clonotype was counted many times. The chain couples TRBV11-2 to TRBJ2-3; D is perhaps TRBD2 (6 bases). Trimming cost V 6 bases and J 5 bases, with 24 bases left between them. Germline loops: CDR1 SGHAT, CDR2 FQNNGV. The CDR3 covers 17 residues. The CDR3 sequence: CASSSTAGLVNGDTQYF. As DNA, the CDR3 is TGTGCCAGCAGTTCTACTGCGGGACTCGTCAATGGAGATACGCAGTATTTT.

This chain connects TRBV7-2 to TRBJ2-1; TRBD2 is a possible D gene (5 bases). V shed 5 bases and J shed 2 bases, with 13 bases lying between them. CDR1 and CDR2 from the germline V gene are SGHTA and FQGNSA. The CDR3 is 15 amino acids. The CDR3 sequence is CASSPLSVPYNEQFF. The CDR3 DNA is TGTGCCAGCAGCCCCCTTAGCGTCCCCTACAATGAGCAGTTCTTC.

This chain uses TRBV2 with TRBJ2-4; D is perhaps TRBD2 (6 bases). The CDR3 is made up of 16 amino acids. Germline loops: CDR1 SNHLY, CDR2 FYNNEI. The V end lost 2 bases, the J end lost 2 bases, and 13 bases lay between the germline ends. In DNA, the CDR3 is TGTGCCAGCAGTGAATGGTGGGGGGTGCCCAAAAACATTCAGTACTTC. Translation: CASSEWWGVPKNIQYF.

The chain uses TRBV15 and TRBJ2-3, with unresolved D. The ends were cut back, 0 bases at V and 6 bases at J, with 13 bases in the middle. Per the germline V gene, CDR1 is LNHNV and CDR2 is YYDKDF (reference sequence). This CDR3 region has 15 residues. CDR3: CATSRDILSVDTQYF. The CDR3 bases are TGTGCCACCAGCAGAGATATTCTGAGTGTGGATACGCAGTATTTT.

In this sample, this clonotype turned up many times. The V and J genes are TRBV10-2 and TRBJ1-2; D is possibly TRBD1 (5 bases). V dropped 6 bases and J dropped 8 bases, with 19 bases sitting between them. Germline V CDR1 and CDR2: WSHSY, SAAADI. The CDR3 totals 14 residues. The CDR3: CASRSGRGMEGYTF. CDR3 in DNA: TGCGCCAGCAGGTCGGGACGGGGGATGGAAGGCTACACCTTC.

This clonotype was seen at least ten times. The chain joins TRBV12-3 or TRBV12-4 to TRBJ2-2; 12 bases line up with TRBD2. The CDR3 sequence is 16 residues long. The V segment lost 6 bases and the J segment 4 bases; nucleotides outside the gene matches: 6. The CDR3 here is CASSLTSGGFTGELFF. The CDR3 nucleotides are TGTGCCAGCAGCCTGACTAGCGGGGGATTCACCGGGGAGCTGTTTTTT.

A few counts support this clonotype. The chain's CDR3 is CASSAEGLAGGDTQYF. The DNA of the CDR3 is TGTGCCAGCAGCGCAGAAGGACTAGCGGGAGGAGATACGCAGTATTTT. V and J are TRBV7-3 and TRBJ2-3; TRBD2 matches 14 bases. The CDR3 is 16 amino acids. Per germline, CDR1 SGHTA and CDR2 FQGTGA. The V segment lost 5 bases and the J segment 5 bases; nucleotides outside the gene matches: 6.

This clonotype was picked up many times. The V and J genes are TRBV6-6 and TRBJ2-1; D might be TRBD2 (6 bases). Per the germline V gene, CDR1 is MNHNY and CDR2 is SVGAGI (reference sequence). CDR3 size: 15 residues. The V end lost 4 bases, the J end lost 2 bases, and 12 bases lay between the germline ends. The CDR3, as DNA: TGTGCCAGCAGTTCGCGGGGTCGGCCCTACAATGAGCAGTTCTTC. Amino acid sequence: CASSSRGRPYNEQFF.

The V call is TRBV19, the J call TRBJ1-1, with D perhaps TRBD1 (5 bases). Germline V gene data show CDR1 as LNHDA and CDR2 as SQIVND (reference sequence). The CDR3 covers 14 residues. Trimming shortened V by 2 bases and J by 5 bases, and 12 bases separated the two germline ends. The chain's CDR3 is CASSINRGRTEAFF. The DNA of the CDR3 is TGTGCCAGTAGTATAAACCGGGGGAGGACTGAAGCTTTCTTT.

Comment on this clonotype: This may be a read error, as it is one base from a much larger clone. This chain uses TRBV5-1 with TRBJ1-5; D not certain. Germline CDR1 SGHRS, CDR2 YFSETQ. The CDR3 sequence is 14 residues long. This chain's CDR3 is CASSRGESNQPKHF. CDR3 DNA sequence: TGCGCCAGCAGCCGAGGAGAGAGCAATCAGCCCAAGCATTTT.

V usage is TRBV6-1 and J usage is TRBJ1-5, with D perhaps TRBD1 (5 bases). Trimming removed 4 bases at V and 2 bases at J, with 15 bases between. The CDR3 covers 16 residues. CDR1 and CDR2 from the germline V gene are MNHNS and SASEGT. CDR3 bases: TGTGCCAGCAGTGTAATATGGGGCCAGGGCAATCAGCCCCAGCATTTT. Translating gives CASSVIWGQGNQPQHF.

The chain joins TRBV24-1 to TRBJ2-1; TRBD1 matches 7 bases. Near its end, the DNA agrees better with TRBJ2-7, so the J call may be wrong. Per germline, CDR1 KGHDR and CDR2 SFDVKD. CDR3 length equals 16 residues. The CDR3 coding sequence is TGTGCCACCAGTGATCGGACAGGTAGCTCCTACAATGAGCAGTACTTC. Protein product: CATSDRTGSSYNEQYF.

The gene calls are TRBV27 and TRBJ2-7; 9 nucleotides agree with TRBD2. The junction had 5 bases not matched to a gene; V was cut back by 6 bases and J by 2 bases. The CDR3 is 14 residues long. Germline V gene data show CDR1 as MNHEY and CDR2 as SMNVEV (reference sequence). The CDR3 DNA sequence: TGTGCCAGCAGCGTAGCTAGCGGGACCTACGAGCAGTACTTC. It specifies CASSVASGTYEQYF.

This clonotype was counted a few times. The CDR3 nucleotides are TGTGCCAGCAGTCTCGTACAGGGGGTCCACAATGAGCAGTTCTTC. Amino acid sequence: CASSLVQGVHNEQFF. This chain links TRBV12-3 or TRBV12-4 with TRBJ2-1, with TRBD1 identical over 8 bases. V lost 5 bases to trimming and J lost 5 bases; unmatched junction nucleotides: 8. The CDR3 has 15 amino acids.

The chain carries TRBV12-3 or TRBV12-4 and TRBJ2-4; D might be TRBD1 or TRBD2, each matching 6 bases. The CDR3 consists of 16 residues. Between the trimmed V and J ends, which lost 1 base and 0 bases, there was a span of 10 bases. CDR3 nucleotides: TGTGCCAGCAGTTTAGTAGGGGGGAGAGCCAAAAACATTCAGTACTTC. It encodes CASSLVGGRAKNIQYF.

The V call is TRBV4-2, the J call TRBJ2-7, with TRBD2 identical over 8 bases. This CDR3 spans 14 amino acids. CDR1 LGHNA and CDR2 YNFKEQ come from the germline V gene. Losses at the gene ends were 2 bases for V and 2 bases for J; bases not matched to a gene: 2. The CDR3 coding sequence is TGTGCCAGCAGCCAAAATAGCGGGACCTACGAGCAGTACTTC. It translates to CASSQNSGTYEQYF.

This clonotype appeared a few times. The chain is built from TRBV6-6 and TRBJ1-1; D not resolved. Deletions cut 6 bases from V and 7 bases from J, with 9 bases between. Germline V CDR1 and CDR2: MNHNY, SVGAGI (reference sequence). The CDR3 contains 11 residues. CDR3 amino acids: CASSSRYEAFF. The CDR3 DNA reads as TGTGCCAGCAGCTCTCGTTATGAAGCTTTCTTT.

The chain links TRBV27 to TRBJ2-7; 7 nucleotides match TRBD2. The CDR3 is 16 residues long. The germline V gene encodes CDR1 MNHEY and CDR2 SMNVEV (reference sequence). After removal of 3 bases from V and 7 bases from J, the junction contained 15 bases not matched to a gene. The CDR3 DNA is TGTGCCAGCAGTTTGGCCGCGGGGGACTCCTACAATGAGCAGTACTTC. It translates to CASSLAAGDSYNEQYF.

The rearrangement uses TRBV14 and TRBJ2-4; 7 bases are a match to TRBD2. This CDR3 has 16 amino acids. Germline CDR1 SGHDN, CDR2 FVKESK. V gave up 2 bases and J gave up 0 bases; unmatched junction bases: 4. This CDR3 is CASSQSGNKAKNIQYF. The CDR3 DNA sequence: TGTGCCAGCAGCCAAAGCGGGAACAAAGCCAAAAACATTCAGTACTTC.

This clonotype was detected ten times or more. The rearrangement uses TRBV7-2 and TRBJ1-2, with TRBD1 identical over 7 bases. Germline CDR1 and CDR2: SGHTA and FQGNSA. J gave up 2 bases and V 1 base, and 1 base lay outside the gene matches. The CDR3 is made up of 14 amino acids. As DNA, the CDR3 is TGTGCCAGCAGCTTAGTGGGACAGAACTATGGCTACACCTTC. It encodes CASSLVGQNYGYTF.

This clonotype was seen many times. The chain joins TRBV7-2 to TRBJ2-3; 7 nucleotides match TRBD2. CDR1 is SGHTA and CDR2 is FQGNSA in the germline V gene. The V gene end was trimmed by 4 bases and the J gene end by 3 bases; junction bases not matched to a gene: 10. This CDR3 is 16 amino acids long. The CDR3 sequence: CASSSRLAPWTDTQYF. CDR3 DNA: TGTGCCAGCAGCTCGAGACTAGCCCCTTGGACAGATACGCAGTATTTT.

In this sample, this clonotype turned up a few times. V and J are TRBV20-1 and TRBJ2-2; possibly TRBD2 for D (6 bases). This CDR3 is 14 amino acids long. V lost 3 bases and J 4 bases, leaving 12 bases between the germline ends. Germline V CDR1 and CDR2: DFQATT, SNEGSKA (reference sequence). The CDR3 nucleotides are TGCAGTGCTAGGGAAGGAGGGATCACCGGGGAGCTGTTTTTT. It translates to CSAREGGITGELFF.

The chain recombines TRBV19 with TRBJ2-2; 7 bases match TRBD2. Germline-derived CDR1 and CDR2 are LNHDA and SQIVND (reference sequence). This CDR3 has 15 amino acids. The J segment lost 0 bases and the V segment lost 3 bases, leaving 1 base of the junction unmatched. The CDR3 nucleotides read TGTGCCAGTAGTATGAGCGGGACGAACACCGGGGAGCTGTTTTTT. Translated: CASSMSGTNTGELFF.